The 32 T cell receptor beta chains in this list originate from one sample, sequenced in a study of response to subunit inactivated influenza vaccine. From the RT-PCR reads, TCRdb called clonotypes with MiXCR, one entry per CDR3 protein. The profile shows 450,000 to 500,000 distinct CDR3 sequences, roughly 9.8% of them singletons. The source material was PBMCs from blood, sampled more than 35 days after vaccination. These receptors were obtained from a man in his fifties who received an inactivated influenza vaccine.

In nucleotides, the CDR3 is TGTGCCAGCGAAACCGGCGGGAGCTCCTACGAGCAGTACTTC. Translated, it gives CASETGGSSYEQYF. The genes are TRBV6-2 or TRBV6-3 and TRBJ2-7; 7 bases agree with TRBD2. V dropped 8 bases and J dropped 0; count of bases not matched to a gene: 7. The CDR3 is 14 amino acids. Looked up from germline, CDR1 is MNHEY and CDR2 is SVGEGT.

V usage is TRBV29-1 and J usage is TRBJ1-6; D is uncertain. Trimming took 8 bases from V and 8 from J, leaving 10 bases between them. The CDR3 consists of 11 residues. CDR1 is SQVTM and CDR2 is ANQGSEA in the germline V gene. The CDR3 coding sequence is TGCAGCCAACGTACATATTCACCCCTCCACTTT. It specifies CSQRTYSPLHF. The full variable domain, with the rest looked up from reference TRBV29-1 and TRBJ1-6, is SAVISQKPSRDICQRGTSLTIQCQVDSQVTMMFWYRQQPGQSLTLIATANQGSEATYESGFVIDKFPISRPNLTFSTLTVSNMSPEDSSIYLCSQRTYSPLHFGNGTRLTVT.

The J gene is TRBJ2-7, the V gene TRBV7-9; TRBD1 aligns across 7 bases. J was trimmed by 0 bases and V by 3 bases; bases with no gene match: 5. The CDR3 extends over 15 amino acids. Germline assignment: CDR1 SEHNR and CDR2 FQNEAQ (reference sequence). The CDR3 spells CASSFNRGFSYEQYF. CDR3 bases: TGTGCCAGCAGCTTTAACAGGGGATTCTCCTACGAGCAGTACTTC.

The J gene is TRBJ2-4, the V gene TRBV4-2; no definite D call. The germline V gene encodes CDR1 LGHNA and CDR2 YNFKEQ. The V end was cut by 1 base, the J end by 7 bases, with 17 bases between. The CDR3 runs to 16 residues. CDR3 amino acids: CASSQAATAEWNIQYF. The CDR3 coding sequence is TGTGCCAGCAGCCAAGCGGCGACCGCGGAATGGAACATTCAGTACTTC.

Here the CDR3 reads CASSSLSGSGTQYF. CDR3 bases: TGTGCCAGCAGTTCCCTGAGCGGATCCGGGACCCAGTACTTC. V and J are TRBV6-2 or TRBV6-3 and TRBJ2-5, with D possibly TRBD2 on 5 matching bases. Germline V lookup: CDR1 MNHEY, CDR2 SVGEGT. V was trimmed by 4 bases and J by 7 bases, leaving 16 bases between them. The CDR3 is made up of 14 amino acids.

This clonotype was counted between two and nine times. The CDR3 loop is CASSQDTGNNEQFF. The CDR3 nucleotides read TGTGCCAGCAGCCAAGATACAGGGAACAATGAGCAGTTCTTC. V is TRBV14 and J is TRBJ2-1; tentatively, D is TRBD1 (6 bases). The V gene's germline CDR1 is SGHDN and CDR2 FVKESK. The CDR3 sequence is 14 residues long. V lost 0 bases to trimming and J lost 5 bases, with 8 bases between them. The entire variable domain, with the rest obtained from reference TRBV14 and TRBJ2-1, is as follows: EAGVTQFPSHSVIEKGQTVTLRCDPISGHDNLYWYRRVMGKEIKFLLHFVKESKQDESGMPNNRFLAERTGGTYSTLKVQPAELEDSGVYFCASSQDTGNNEQFFGPGTRLTVL.

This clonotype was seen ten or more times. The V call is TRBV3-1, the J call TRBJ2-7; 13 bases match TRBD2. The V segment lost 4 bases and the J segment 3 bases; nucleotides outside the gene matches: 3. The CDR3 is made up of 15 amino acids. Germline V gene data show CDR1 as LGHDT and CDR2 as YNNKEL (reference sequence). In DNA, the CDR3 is TGTGCCAGCAGCCCACTAGCGGGAGGGTACTACGAGCAGTACTTC. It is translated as CASSPLAGGYYEQYF.

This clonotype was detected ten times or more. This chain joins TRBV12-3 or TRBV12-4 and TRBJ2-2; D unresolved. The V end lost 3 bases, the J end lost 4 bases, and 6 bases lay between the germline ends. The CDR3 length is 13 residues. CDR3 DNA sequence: TGTGCCAGCAGTTTGATAATCACCGGGGAGCTGTTTTTT. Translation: CASSLIITGELFF.

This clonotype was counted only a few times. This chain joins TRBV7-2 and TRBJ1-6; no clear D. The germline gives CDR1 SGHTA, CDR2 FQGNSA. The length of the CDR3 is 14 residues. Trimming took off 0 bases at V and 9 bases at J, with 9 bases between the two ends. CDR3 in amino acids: CASSLAQFGSPLHF. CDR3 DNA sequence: TGTGCCAGCAGCTTAGCGCAGTTTGGTTCACCCCTCCACTTT.

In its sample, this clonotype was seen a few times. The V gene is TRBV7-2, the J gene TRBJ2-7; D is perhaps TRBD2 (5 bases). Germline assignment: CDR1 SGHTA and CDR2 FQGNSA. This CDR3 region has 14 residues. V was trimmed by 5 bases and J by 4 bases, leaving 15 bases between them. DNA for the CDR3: TGTGCCAGCAGCGAGCGGAGTCTCAATTACGAGCAGTACTTC. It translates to CASSERSLNYEQYF.

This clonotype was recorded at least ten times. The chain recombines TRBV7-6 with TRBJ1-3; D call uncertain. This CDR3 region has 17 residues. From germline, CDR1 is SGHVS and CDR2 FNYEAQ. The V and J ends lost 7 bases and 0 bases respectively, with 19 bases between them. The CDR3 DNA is TGTGCCAGCAATAACAAGGACGGAAAAAACTCTGGAAACACCATATATTTT. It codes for CASNNKDGKNSGNTIYF.

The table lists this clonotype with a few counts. The CDR3 DNA reads TGCAGTGTTAAACTGGGGATTGAAGCTTTCTTT. This sequence encodes CSVKLGIEAFF. The chain couples TRBV20-1 to TRBJ1-1; D gene unclear. V was trimmed by 7 bases and J by 7 bases, leaving 13 bases between them. CDR1 DFQATT and CDR2 SNEGSKA come from the germline V gene (reference sequence). This CDR3 is 11 amino acids long.

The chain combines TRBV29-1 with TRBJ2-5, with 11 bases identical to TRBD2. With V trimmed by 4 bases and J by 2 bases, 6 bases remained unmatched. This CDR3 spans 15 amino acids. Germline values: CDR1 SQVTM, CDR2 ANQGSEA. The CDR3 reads CSVGGTSGRQETQYF. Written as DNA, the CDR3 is TGCAGCGTTGGGGGGACTAGCGGTCGTCAAGAGACCCAGTACTTC.

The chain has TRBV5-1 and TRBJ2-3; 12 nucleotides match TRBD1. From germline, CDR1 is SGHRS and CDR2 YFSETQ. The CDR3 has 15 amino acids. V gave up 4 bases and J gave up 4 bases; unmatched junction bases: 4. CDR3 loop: CASSPGDRGPDTQYF. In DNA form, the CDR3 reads TGCGCCAGCAGCCCGGGGGACAGGGGGCCAGATACGCAGTATTTT.

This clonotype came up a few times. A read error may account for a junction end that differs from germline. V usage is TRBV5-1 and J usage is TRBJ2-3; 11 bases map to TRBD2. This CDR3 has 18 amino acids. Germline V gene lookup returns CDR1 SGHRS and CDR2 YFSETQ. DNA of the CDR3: TGCGCCAGCAGATTGGTGGTTACGGCTAGCGGGAGGACAGATACGCAGTATTTT. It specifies CASRLVVTASGRTDTQYF. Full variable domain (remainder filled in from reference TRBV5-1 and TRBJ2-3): KAGVTQTPRYLIKTRGQQVTLSCSPISGHRSVSWYQQTPGQGLQFLFEYFSETQRNKGNFPGRFSGRQFSNSRSEMNVSTLELGDSALYLCASRLVVTASGRTDTQYFGPGTRLTVL.

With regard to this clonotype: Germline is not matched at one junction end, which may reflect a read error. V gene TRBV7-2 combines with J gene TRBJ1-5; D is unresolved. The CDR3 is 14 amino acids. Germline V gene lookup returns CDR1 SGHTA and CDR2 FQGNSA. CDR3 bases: TGTGCCAGCAGCTTAGCGTATAGCATTCAGCCCCAGCATTTT. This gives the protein CASSLAYSIQPQHF.

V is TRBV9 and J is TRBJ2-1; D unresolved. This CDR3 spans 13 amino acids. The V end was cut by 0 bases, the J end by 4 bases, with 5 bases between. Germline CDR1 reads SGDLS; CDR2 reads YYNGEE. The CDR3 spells CASSVDGYNEQFF. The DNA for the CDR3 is TGTGCCAGCAGCGTAGACGGATACAATGAGCAGTTCTTC.

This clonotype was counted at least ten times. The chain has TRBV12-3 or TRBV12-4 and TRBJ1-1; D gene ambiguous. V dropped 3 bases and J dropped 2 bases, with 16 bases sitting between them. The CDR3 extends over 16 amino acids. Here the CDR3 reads CASSFHHLGDNTEAFF. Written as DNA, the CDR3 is TGTGCCAGCAGTTTCCACCACCTTGGGGATAACACTGAAGCTTTCTTT.

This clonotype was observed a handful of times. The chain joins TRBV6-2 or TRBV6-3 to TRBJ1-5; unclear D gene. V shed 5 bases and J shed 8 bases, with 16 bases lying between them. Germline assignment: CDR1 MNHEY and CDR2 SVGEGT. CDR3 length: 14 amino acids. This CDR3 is CASSTQDISEPQHF. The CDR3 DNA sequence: TGTGCCAGCAGTACCCAAGACATCTCGGAGCCCCAGCATTTT.

CDR3 amino acids: CSAPSGGVRGTDTQYF. The CDR3 nucleotides read TGCAGTGCTCCTAGCGGGGGGGTAAGGGGAACAGATACGCAGTATTTT. The chain couples TRBV20-1 to TRBJ2-3; TRBD2 aligns across 12 bases. CDR3 length equals 16 residues. V was clipped by 5 bases and J by 3 bases; unmatched bases: 9. The V gene's germline CDR1 is DFQATT and CDR2 SNEGSKA (reference sequence).

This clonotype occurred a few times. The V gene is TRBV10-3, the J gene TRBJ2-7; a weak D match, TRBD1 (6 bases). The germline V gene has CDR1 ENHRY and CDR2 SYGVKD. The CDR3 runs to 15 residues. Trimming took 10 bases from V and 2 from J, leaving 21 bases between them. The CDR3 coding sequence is TGTGCCACCCAACACGGGGCAGGGGCGCCCTACGAGCAGTACTTC. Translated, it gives CATQHGAGAPYEQYF.

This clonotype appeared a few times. CDR3 amino acids: CASSPPPGTSGKNEQFF. The CDR3 coding sequence is TGTGCCAGCAGTCCCCCTCCGGGGACTAGCGGGAAGAATGAGCAGTTCTTC. The chain combines TRBV11-3 with TRBJ2-1, with TRBD2 identical over 13 bases. This CDR3 has 17 amino acids. Trimming at V came to 6 bases and at J to 7 bases, leaving 12 bases not matched to a gene. Germline V gives CDR1 SGHNT, CDR2 YENEEA.

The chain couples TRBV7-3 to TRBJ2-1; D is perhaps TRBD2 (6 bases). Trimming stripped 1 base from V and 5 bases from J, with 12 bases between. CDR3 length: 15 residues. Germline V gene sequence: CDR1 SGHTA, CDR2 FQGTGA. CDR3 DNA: TGTGCCAGCAGCTTAATTTACGGGAGTCACAATGAGCAGTTCTTC. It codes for CASSLIYGSHNEQFF. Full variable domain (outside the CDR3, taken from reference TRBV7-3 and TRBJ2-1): GAGVSQTPSNKVTEKGKYVELRCDPISGHTALYWYRQSLGQGPEFLIYFQGTGAADDSGLPNDRFFAVRPEGSVSTLKIQRTERGDSAVYLCASSLIYGSHNEQFFGPGTRLTVL.

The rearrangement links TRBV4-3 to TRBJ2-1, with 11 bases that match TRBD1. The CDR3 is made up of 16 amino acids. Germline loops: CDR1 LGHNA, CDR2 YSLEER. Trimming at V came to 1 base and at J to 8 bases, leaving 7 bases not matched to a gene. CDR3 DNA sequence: TGCGCCAGCAGCCAAGGTGGGGACAGGGGGGTTCATGAGCAGTTCTTC. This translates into CASSQGGDRGVHEQFF.

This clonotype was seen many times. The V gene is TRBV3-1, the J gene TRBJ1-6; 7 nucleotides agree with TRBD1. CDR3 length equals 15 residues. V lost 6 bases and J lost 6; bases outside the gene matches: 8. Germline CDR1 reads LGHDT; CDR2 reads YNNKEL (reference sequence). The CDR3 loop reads CASSYRTGPNSPLHF. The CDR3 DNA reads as TGTGCCAGCAGTTACAGGACAGGACCTAATTCACCCCTCCACTTT.

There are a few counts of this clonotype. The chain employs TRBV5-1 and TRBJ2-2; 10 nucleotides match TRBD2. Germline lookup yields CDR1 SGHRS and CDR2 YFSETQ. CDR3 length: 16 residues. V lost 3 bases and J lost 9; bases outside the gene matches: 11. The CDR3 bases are TGCGCCAGCAGCTCCACCGAGATAGCGGGAGGACGGGAGCTGTTTTTT. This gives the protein CASSSTEIAGGRELFF.

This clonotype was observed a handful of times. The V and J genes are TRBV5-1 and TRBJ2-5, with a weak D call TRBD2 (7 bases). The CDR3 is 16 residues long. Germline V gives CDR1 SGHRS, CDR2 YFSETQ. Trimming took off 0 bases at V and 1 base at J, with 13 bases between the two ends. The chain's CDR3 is CASSLEGGVFQETQYF. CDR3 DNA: TGCGCCAGCAGCTTGGAGGGGGGGGTTTTCCAAGAGACCCAGTACTTC.

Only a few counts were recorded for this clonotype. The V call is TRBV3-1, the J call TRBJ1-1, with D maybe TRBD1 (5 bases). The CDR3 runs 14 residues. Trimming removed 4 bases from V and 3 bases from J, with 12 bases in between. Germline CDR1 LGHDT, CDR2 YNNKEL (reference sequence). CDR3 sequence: CASSPANRYTEAFF. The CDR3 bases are TGTGCCAGCAGCCCCGCCAACAGGTACACTGAAGCTTTCTTT.

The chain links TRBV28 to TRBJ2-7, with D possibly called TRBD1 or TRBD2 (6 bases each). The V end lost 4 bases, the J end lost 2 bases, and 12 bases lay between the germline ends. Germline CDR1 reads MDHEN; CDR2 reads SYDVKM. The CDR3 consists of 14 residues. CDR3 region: CASSSTGTPYEQYF. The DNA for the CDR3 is TGTGCCAGCAGTTCTACAGGGACTCCCTACGAGCAGTACTTC. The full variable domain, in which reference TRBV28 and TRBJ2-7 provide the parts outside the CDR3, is DVKVTQSSRYLVKRTGEKVFLECVQDMDHENMFWYRQDPGLGLRLIYFSYDVKMKEKGDIPEGYSVSREKKERFSLILESASTNQTSMYLCASSSTGTPYEQYFGPGTRLTVT.

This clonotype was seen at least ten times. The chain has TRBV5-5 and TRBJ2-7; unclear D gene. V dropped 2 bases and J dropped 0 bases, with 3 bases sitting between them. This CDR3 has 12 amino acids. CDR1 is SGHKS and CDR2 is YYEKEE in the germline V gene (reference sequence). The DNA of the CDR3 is TGTGCCAGCAGCTTCAACTCCTACGAGCAGTACTTC. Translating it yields CASSFNSYEQYF.

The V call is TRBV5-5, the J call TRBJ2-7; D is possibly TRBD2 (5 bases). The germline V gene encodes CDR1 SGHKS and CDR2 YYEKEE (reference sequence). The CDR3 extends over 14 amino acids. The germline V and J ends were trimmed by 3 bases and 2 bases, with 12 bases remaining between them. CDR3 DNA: TGTGCCAGCAGCTGGCCGAGGAGGACCTACGAGCAGTACTTC. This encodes CASSWPRRTYEQYF.

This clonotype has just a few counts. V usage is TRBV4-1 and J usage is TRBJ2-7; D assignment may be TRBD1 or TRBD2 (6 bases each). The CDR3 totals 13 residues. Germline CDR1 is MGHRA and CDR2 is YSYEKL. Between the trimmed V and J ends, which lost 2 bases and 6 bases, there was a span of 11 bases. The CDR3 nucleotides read TGCGCCAGCAGCCAACCACGGGGGCTCGAGCAGTACTTC. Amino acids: CASSQPRGLEQYF.